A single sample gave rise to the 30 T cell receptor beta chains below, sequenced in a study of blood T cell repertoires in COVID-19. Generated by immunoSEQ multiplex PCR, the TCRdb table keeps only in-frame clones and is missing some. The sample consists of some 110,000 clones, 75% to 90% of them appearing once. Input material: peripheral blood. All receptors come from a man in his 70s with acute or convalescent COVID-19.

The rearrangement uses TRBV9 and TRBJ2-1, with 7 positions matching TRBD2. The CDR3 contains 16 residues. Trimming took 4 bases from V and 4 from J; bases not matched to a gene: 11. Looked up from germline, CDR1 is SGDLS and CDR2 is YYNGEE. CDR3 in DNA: TGTGCCAGCAGCCAAATAGCGGGTGTTAGGTACAATGAGCAGTTCTTC. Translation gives CASSQIAGVRYNEQFF.

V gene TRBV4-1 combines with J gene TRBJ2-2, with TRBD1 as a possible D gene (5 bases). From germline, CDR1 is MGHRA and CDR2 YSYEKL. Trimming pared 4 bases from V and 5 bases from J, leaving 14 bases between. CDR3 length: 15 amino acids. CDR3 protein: CASSRAGHGTGELFF. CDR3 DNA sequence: TGCGCCAGCAGCCGTGCTGGACACGGAACCGGGGAGCTGTTTTTT.

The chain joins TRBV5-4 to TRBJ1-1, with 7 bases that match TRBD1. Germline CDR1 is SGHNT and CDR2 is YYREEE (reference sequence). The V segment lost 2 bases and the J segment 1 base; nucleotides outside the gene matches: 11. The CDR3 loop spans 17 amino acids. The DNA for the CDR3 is TGTGCCAGCAGCTTCGAGGGGGCAACTACCCCGAACACTGAAGCTTTCTTT. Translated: CASSFEGATTPNTEAFF.

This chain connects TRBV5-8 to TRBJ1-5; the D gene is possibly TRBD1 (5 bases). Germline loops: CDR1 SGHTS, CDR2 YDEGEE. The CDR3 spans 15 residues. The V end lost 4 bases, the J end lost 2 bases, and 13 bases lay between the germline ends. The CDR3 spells CASSGSGRGNQPQHF. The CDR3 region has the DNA TGTGCCAGCAGCGGGTCGGGCAGGGGCAATCAGCCCCAGCATTTT.

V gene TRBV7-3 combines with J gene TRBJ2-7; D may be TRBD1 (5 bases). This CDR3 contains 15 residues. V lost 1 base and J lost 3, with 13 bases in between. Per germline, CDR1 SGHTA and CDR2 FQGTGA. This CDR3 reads CASSLNAGPNYEQYF. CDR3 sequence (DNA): TGTGCCAGCAGCTTAAACGCAGGGCCTAACTACGAGCAGTACTTC.

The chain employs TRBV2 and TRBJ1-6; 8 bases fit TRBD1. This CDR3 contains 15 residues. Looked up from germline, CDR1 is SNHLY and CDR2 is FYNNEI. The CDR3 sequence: CASKGQGQWNSPLHF. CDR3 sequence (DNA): TGTGCTTCGAAAGGACAGGGACAATGGAATTCACCCCTCCACTTT.

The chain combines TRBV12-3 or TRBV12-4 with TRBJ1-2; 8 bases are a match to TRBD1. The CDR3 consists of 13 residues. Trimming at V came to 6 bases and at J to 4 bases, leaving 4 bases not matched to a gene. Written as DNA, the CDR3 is TGTGCCAGCAGATCAGGGGGCGGCTATGGCTACACCTTC. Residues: CASRSGGGYGYTF.

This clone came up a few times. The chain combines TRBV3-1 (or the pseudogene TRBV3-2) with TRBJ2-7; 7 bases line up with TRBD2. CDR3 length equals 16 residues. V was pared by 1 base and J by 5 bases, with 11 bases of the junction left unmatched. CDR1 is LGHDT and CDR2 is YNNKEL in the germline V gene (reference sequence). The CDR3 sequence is CASSQVAGGSGHEQYF. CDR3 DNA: TGTGCCAGCAGCCAAGTTGCTGGCGGGAGTGGCCACGAGCAGTACTTC.

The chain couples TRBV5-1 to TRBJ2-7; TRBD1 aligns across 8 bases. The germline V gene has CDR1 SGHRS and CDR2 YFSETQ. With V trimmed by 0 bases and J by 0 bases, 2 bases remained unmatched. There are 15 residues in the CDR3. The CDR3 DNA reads TGCGCCAGCAGCTTGGAGACAGGGGTCTCCTACGAGCAGTACTTC. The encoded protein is CASSLETGVSYEQYF.

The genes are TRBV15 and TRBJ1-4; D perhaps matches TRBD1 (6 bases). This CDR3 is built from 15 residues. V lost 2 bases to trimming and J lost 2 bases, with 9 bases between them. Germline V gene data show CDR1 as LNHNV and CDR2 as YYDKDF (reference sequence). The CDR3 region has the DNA TGTGCCACCAGCAGAAGTGGACAGACTAATGAAAAACTGTTTTTT. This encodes CATSRSGQTNEKLFF.

For the CDR3, the DNA is TGTGCCAGCACGGGGGGCACAGATACGCAGTATTTT. This sequence encodes CASTGGTDTQYF. This chain connects TRBV6-6 to TRBJ2-3; possible D gene TRBD2, 6 bases. This CDR3 has 12 residues. Trimming stripped 7 bases from V and 1 base from J, with 6 bases between. Germline V gives CDR1 MNHNY, CDR2 SVGAGI (reference sequence).

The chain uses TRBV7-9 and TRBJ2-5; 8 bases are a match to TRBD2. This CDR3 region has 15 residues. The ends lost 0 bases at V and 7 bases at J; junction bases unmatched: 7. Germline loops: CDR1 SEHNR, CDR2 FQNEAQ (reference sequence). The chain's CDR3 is CASSLALGLAGTQYF. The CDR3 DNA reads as TGTGCCAGCAGCTTAGCGCTGGGCCTAGCGGGGACCCAGTACTTC.

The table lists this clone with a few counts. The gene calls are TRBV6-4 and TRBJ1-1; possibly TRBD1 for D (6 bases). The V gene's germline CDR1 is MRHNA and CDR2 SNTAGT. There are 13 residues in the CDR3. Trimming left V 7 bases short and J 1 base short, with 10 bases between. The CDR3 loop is CASIIQGNTEAFF. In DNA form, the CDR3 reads TGTGCCAGCATCATACAGGGGAACACTGAAGCTTTCTTT.

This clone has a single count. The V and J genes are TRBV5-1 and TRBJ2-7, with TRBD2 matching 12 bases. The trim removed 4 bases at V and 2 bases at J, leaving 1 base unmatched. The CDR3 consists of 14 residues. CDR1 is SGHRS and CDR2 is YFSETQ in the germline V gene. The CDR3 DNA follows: TGCGCCAGCAGCGCTAGCGGGGGGGCCTACGAGCAGTACTTC. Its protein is CASSASGGAYEQYF.

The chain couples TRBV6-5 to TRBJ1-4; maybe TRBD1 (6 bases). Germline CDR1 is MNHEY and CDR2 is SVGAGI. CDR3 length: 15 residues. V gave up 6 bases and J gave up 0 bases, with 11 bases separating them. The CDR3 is CASRPGQSTNEKLFF. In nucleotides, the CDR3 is TGTGCCAGCAGACCCGGACAGTCAACTAATGAAAAACTGTTTTTT.

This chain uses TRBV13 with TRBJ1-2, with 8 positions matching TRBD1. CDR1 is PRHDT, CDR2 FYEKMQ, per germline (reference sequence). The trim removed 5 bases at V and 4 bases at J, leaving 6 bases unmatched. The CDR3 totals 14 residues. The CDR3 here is CASSQMDRVYGYTF. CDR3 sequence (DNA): TGTGCCAGCAGCCAGATGGACAGGGTCTATGGCTACACCTTC.

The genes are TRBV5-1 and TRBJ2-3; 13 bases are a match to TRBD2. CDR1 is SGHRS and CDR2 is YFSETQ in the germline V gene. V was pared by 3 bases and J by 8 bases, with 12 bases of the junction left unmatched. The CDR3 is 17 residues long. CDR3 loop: CASSSWTSGGRAGTQYF. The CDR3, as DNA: TGCGCCAGCAGCTCCTGGACTAGCGGGGGTCGTGCGGGTACGCAGTATTTT.

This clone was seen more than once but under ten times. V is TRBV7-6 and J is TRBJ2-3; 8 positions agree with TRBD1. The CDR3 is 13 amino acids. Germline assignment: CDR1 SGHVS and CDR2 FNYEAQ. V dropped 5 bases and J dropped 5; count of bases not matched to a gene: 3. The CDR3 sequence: CASSRDRRDTQYF. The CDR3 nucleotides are TGTGCCAGCAGCCGGGACAGGCGAGATACGCAGTATTTT.

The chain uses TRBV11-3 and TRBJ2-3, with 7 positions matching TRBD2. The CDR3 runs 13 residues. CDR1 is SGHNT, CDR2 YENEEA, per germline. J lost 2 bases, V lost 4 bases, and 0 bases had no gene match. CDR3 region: CASSWDYTDTQYF. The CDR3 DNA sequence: TGTGCCAGCAGCTGGGACTACACAGATACGCAGTATTTT.

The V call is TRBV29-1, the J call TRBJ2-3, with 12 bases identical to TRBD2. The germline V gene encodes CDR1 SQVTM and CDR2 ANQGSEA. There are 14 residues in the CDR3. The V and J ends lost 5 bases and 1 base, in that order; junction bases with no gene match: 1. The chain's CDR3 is CSVRTSGGTDTQYF. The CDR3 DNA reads TGCAGCGTTAGGACTAGCGGGGGCACAGATACGCAGTATTTT.

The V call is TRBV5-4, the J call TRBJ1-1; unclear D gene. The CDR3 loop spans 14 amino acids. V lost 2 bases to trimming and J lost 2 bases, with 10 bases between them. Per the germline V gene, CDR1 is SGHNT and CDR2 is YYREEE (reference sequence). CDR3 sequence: CASSFRYRNTEAFF. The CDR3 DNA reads TGTGCCAGCAGCTTTCGGTACAGAAACACTGAAGCTTTCTTT.

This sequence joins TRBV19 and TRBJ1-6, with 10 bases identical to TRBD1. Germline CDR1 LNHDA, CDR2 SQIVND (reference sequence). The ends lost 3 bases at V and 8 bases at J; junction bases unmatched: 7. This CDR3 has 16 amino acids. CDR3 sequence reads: CASSILQGQGDSPLHF. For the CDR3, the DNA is TGTGCCAGTAGTATCCTCCAAGGACAGGGGGATTCACCCCTCCACTTT.

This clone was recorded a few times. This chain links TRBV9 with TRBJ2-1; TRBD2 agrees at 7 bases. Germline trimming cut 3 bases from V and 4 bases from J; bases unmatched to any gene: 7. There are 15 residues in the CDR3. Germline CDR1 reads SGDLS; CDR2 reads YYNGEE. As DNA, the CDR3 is TGTGCCAGCAGCGCAGCGGGATATCGTTACAATGAGCAGTTCTTC. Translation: CASSAAGYRYNEQFF. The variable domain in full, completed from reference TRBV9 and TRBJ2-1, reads DSGVTQTPKHLITATGQRVTLRCSPRSGDLSVYWYQQSLDQGLQFLIQYYNGEERAKGNILERFSAQQFPDLHSELNLSSLELGDSALYFCASSAAGYRYNEQFFGPGTRLTVL.

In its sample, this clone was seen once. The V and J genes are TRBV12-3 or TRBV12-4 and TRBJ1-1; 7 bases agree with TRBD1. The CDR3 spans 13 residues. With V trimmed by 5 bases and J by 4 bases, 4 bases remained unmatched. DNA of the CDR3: TGTGCCAGCAGTCTACAGGGGTTCACTGAAGCTTTCTTT. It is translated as CASSLQGFTEAFF.

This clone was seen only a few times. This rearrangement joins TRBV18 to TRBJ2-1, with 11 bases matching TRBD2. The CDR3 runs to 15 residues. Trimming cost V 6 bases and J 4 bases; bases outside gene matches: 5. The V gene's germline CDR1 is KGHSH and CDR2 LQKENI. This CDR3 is CASSTLAGEYNEQFF. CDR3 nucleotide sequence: TGTGCCAGCTCTACACTAGCGGGGGAATACAATGAGCAGTTCTTC.

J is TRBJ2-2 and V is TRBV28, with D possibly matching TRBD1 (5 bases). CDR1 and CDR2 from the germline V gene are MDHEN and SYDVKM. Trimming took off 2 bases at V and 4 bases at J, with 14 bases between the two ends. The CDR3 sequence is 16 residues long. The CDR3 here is CASSLKGGRGTGELFF. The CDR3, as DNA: TGTGCCAGCAGTTTAAAGGGCGGAAGGGGCACCGGGGAGCTGTTTTTT.

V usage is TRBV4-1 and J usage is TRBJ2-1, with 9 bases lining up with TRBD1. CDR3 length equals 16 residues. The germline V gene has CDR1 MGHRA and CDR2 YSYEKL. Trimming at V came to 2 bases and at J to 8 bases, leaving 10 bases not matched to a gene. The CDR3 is CASSQPGQGTSDEQFF. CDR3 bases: TGCGCCAGCAGCCAACCGGGACAGGGTACGAGCGATGAGCAGTTCTTC.

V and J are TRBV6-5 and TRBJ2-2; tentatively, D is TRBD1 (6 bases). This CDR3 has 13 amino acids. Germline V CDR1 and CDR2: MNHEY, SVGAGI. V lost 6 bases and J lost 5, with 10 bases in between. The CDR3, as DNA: TGTGCCAGCAGAAAACAGGGAACCGGGGAGCTGTTTTTT. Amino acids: CASRKQGTGELFF.

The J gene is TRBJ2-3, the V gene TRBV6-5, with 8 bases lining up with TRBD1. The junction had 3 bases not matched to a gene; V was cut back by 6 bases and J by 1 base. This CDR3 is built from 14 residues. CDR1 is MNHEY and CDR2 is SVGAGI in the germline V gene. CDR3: CASRTGQGTDTQYF. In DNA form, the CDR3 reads TGTGCCAGCAGGACGGGACAGGGCACAGATACGCAGTATTTT.

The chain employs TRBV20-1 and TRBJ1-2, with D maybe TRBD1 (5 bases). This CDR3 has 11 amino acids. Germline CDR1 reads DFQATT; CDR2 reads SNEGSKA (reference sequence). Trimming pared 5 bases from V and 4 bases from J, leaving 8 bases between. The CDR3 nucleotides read TGCAGTGCTTGGGGGGTCTATGGCTACACCTTC. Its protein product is CSAWGVYGYTF.